A selection of T cell receptor beta chains follows, all from one sample in a study of beta chain features in type 1 diabetes. The data were produced by immunoSEQ multiplex PCR, yet TCRdb's version contains in-frame clones alone and is incomplete. The sample records 200,000 to 250,000 clones, approximately 10% being singletons. The sequenced sample was central memory CD4+ T cells from blood. The receptors originated from a man younger than 30 in good health. The CDR3 runs from the conserved cysteine through the conserved F or W. D genes are given only for firm matches. The size field is filled for only some rows; it gives once, few, many or a size class.

v_gene,j_gene,abundance,d_gene,CDR3aa,CDR3nt
TRBV7-6,TRBJ1-5,few,.,CASSLTGGQPQHF,TGTGCCAGCAGCTTAACGGGTGGGCAGCCCCAGCATTTT
TRBV6-5,TRBJ2-3,few,.,CATATPGANTQYF,TGTGCCACCGCAACTCCGGGCGCAAATACGCAGTATTTT
TRBV18,TRBJ2-5,few,TRBD2,CASSPPTGTSGSRETQYF,TGTGCCAGCTCACCTCCCACCGGGACTAGCGGGAGCCGGGAGACCCAGTACTTC
TRBV30,TRBJ1-5,.,.,CAWSKDLQGSGRNQPQHF,TGTGCCTGGAGCAAGGACTTACAGGGAAGTGGTCGCAATCAGCCCCAGCATTTT
TRBV28,TRBJ2-3,.,TRBD1,CASSLYGTASTDTQYF,TGTGCCAGCAGTTTGTACGGGACAGCTAGCACAGATACGCAGTATTTT
TRBV4-2,TRBJ1-2,few,.,CASSQGTLGYGYTF,TGTGCCAGCAGCCAAGGGACGTTGGGCTATGGCTACACCTTC
TRBV6-1,TRBJ1-5,.,.,CASSGVSSGNQPQHF,TGTGCCAGCAGTGGAGTATCGAGTGGCAATCAGCCCCAGCATTTT
TRBV11-3,TRBJ2-1,few,TRBD2,CASIRDYDDEQFF,TGTGCCAGCATCCGGGACTACGACGATGAGCAGTTCTTC
TRBV29-1,TRBJ2-1,few,.,CSAAPGNEQFF,TGCAGCGCAGCCCCGGGAAATGAGCAGTTCTTC
TRBV30,TRBJ2-7,.,TRBD1,CAWTDRGPEQYF,TGTGCCTGGACGGACAGGGGGCCCGAGCAGTACTTC
TRBV19,TRBJ2-1,few,.,CASSKGQYNEQFF,TGTGCCAGTAGTAAAGGACAGTACAATGAGCAGTTCTTC
TRBV7-2,TRBJ1-5,.,TRBD1,CASSAGQGSGNQPQHF,TGTGCCAGCAGCGCGGGACAGGGGAGCGGCAATCAGCCCCAGCATTTT
TRBV10-3,TRBJ2-5,few,.,CAISEAPGLQETQYF,TGTGCCATCAGTGAGGCTCCGGGACTCCAAGAGACCCAGTACTTC
TRBV19,TRBJ1-1,few,.,CASSIADTEAFF,TGTGCCAGTAGTATAGCCGATACTGAAGCTTTCTTT
TRBV2,TRBJ1-2,many,.,CASSEGGSLYGYTF,TGTGCCAGCAGTGAGGGAGGCAGCCTCTATGGCTACACCTTC
TRBV5-4,TRBJ2-2,many,.,CASSSAGLPNTGELFF,TGTGCCAGCAGCTCGGCAGGGTTGCCGAACACCGGGGAGCTGTTTTTT
TRBV5-6,TRBJ2-1,.,.,CASSPHPGAGAYNEQFF,TGTGCCAGCAGCCCCCACCCGGGGGCAGGCGCCTACAATGAGCAGTTCTTC
TRBV18,TRBJ2-7,few,.,CASSPLLNEQYF,TGTGCCAGCTCACCTCTGCTTAACGAGCAGTACTTC
TRBV7-9,TRBJ2-5,few,.,CASSLLKQGETQYF,TGTGCCAGCAGCTTATTAAAGCAGGGGGAGACCCAGTACTTC
TRBV7-2,TRBJ1-1,.,.,CASSLVYRLNTEAFF,TGTGCCAGCAGCTTAGTATACAGATTGAACACTGAAGCTTTCTTT
TRBV23-1,TRBJ1-4,.,TRBD1,CASSQSIQTGEYEKLFF,TGCGCCAGCAGTCAATCGATACAGACAGGGGAGTACGAAAAACTGTTTTTT
TRBV5-1,TRBJ2-1,.,.,CASSLGSGTSSYNEQFF,TGCGCCAGCAGCTTGGGGTCGGGCACCAGCTCCTACAATGAGCAGTTCTTC
TRBV27,TRBJ2-7,.,TRBD2,CASRSSGSPEQYF,TGTGCCAGCCGATCTAGCGGGAGCCCCGAGCAGTACTTC
TRBV28,TRBJ1-5,few,.,CASSLWGARNQPQHF,TGTGCCAGCAGTTTATGGGGAGCTCGCAATCAGCCCCAGCATTTT
TRBV4-1,TRBJ2-5,many,.,CASSQAPAKETQYF,TGCGCCAGCAGCCAAGCTCCGGCAAAAGAGACCCAGTACTTC
TRBV27,TRBJ2-5,.,TRBD1,CASSPTDRRQETQYF,TGTGCCAGCAGCCCTACGGACAGGCGTCAAGAGACCCAGTACTTC
TRBV18,TRBJ2-7,.,TRBD2,CASSDGTSDLSEQYF,TGTGCCAGCTCGGACGGGACTAGCGACCTTTCGGAGCAGTACTTC
TRBV18,TRBJ2-1,many,TRBD2,CASSPRGTSGSNEQFF,TGTGCCAGCTCACCTCGAGGGACTAGCGGGAGCAATGAGCAGTTCTTC
TRBV4-3,TRBJ2-3,.,TRBD2,CASNQRGRSDTQYF,TGCGCCAGCAACCAGCGGGGCCGTAGTGATACGCAGTATTTT
TRBV27,TRBJ2-6,.,.,CASRFSGALGANVLTF,TGTGCCAGCAGATTCTCGGGGGCGCTCGGGGCCAACGTCCTGACTTTC
TRBV7-2,TRBJ2-7,few,TRBD1,CASSFDRDRGYEQYF,TGTGCCAGCAGCTTTGACCGGGACAGGGGTTACGAGCAGTACTTC
TRBV30,TRBJ2-7,few,TRBD2,CAWSLGTSGIEQYF,TGTGCCTGGAGCCTCGGGACTAGCGGGATCGAGCAGTACTTC
TRBV11-3,TRBJ2-1,few,TRBD2,CASSLAARERGGPQFF,TGTGCCAGCAGCTTAGCGGCCCGAGAGAGGGGAGGGCCGCAGTTCTTC
TRBV28,TRBJ1-2,few,.,CASSAIGSHGYTF,TGTGCCAGCAGTGCGATCGGGTCCCACGGCTACACCTTC
TRBV10-3,TRBJ2-7,few,.,CAIGGMELYEQYF,TGTGCCATCGGAGGTATGGAGTTATACGAGCAGTACTTC
TRBV5-4,TRBJ2-1,.,.,CASSIDALGNEQFF,TGTGCCAGCAGCATCGACGCCCTGGGCAATGAGCAGTTCTTC
TRBV27,TRBJ2-6,few,TRBD1,CASSSGQGWANVLTF,TGTGCCAGCAGTTCAGGACAGGGTTGGGCCAACGTCCTGACTTTC
TRBV5-4,TRBJ1-3,many,.,CASSPSWGNTIYF,TGTGCCAGCAGCCCGAGCTGGGGGAACACCATATATTTT
TRBV27,TRBJ2-1,.,TRBD1,CASSPGQGAIYNEQFF,TGTGCCAGCAGTCCAGGACAGGGGGCTATCTACAATGAGCAGTTCTTC
TRBV5-4,TRBJ2-1,many,TRBD2,CASRDPGLAVNEQFF,TGTGCCAGCAGGGATCCGGGACTAGCGGTCAATGAGCAGTTCTTC
TRBV30,TRBJ1-3,.,.,CAWSVGGLRNTIYF,TGTGCCTGGAGTGTAGGTGGCCTTAGAAACACCATATATTTT
TRBV5-1,TRBJ2-1,.,.,CASRLADGWVHEQFF,TGCGCCAGCAGATTAGCGGATGGCTGGGTCCATGAGCAGTTCTTC
TRBV25-1,TRBJ2-5,few,.,CASSLGRETQYF,TGTGCCAGCAGTCTCGGACGAGAGACCCAGTACTTC
TRBV28,TRBJ2-3,few,.,CASRFRAGTTDTQYF,TGTGCCAGCAGGTTTCGGGCAGGGACCACAGATACGCAGTATTTT
TRBV30,TRBJ2-7,.,.,CAWSVGRGPYEQYF,TGTGCCTGGAGTGTAGGGCGGGGCCCCTACGAGCAGTACTTC
TRBV11-2,TRBJ2-1,few,.,CASSLDRDHEQFF,TGTGCCAGCAGCTTAGACAGGGACCATGAGCAGTTCTTC
TRBV5-6,TRBJ2-5,.,.,CASSWGHMETQYF,TGTGCCAGCAGCTGGGGACATATGGAGACCCAGTACTTC
TRBV5-1,TRBJ2-1,.,.,CASSPRQLAYNEQFF,TGCGCCAGCAGCCCACGACAGCTCGCCTACAATGAGCAGTTCTTC
TRBV18,TRBJ2-7,.,.,CASSPTSRPEQYF,TGTGCCAGCTCACCTACTTCCAGGCCCGAGCAGTACTTC
TRBV4-2,TRBJ2-5,few,.,CASSQDWATETQYF,TGTGCCAGCAGCCAAGATTGGGCTACAGAGACCCAGTACTTC
TRBV27,TRBJ2-5,.,.,CASSLVWGETQYF,TGTGCCAGCAGTTTGGTATGGGGAGAGACCCAGTACTTC
TRBV30,TRBJ2-1,.,TRBD2,CAWSTAPGLAGLYNEQFF,TGTGCCTGGAGTACCGCCCCCGGGCTAGCGGGCCTCTACAATGAGCAGTTCTTC
TRBV28,TRBJ1-2,.,.,CASSSTSVGYHGYTF,TGTGCCAGCAGTTCCACCTCTGTAGGGTATCACGGCTACACCTTC
TRBV14,TRBJ1-3,.,.,CASSPQAGPGNTIYF,TGTGCCAGCAGCCCACAAGCAGGCCCTGGAAACACCATATATTTT
TRBV29-1,TRBJ1-1,few,.,CSAALRMNTEAFF,TGCAGCGCCGCCCTCAGGATGAACACTGAAGCTTTCTTT
TRBV7-3,TRBJ2-1,few,.,CASSLQAGTYNEQFF,TGTGCCAGCAGCCTTCAGGCAGGGACCTACAATGAGCAGTTCTTC